The 5 T cell receptor beta chains in this list originate from one sample, sequenced in a study of blood T cell repertoires in COVID-19 (dated by TCRdb to 2019 to 2021). Library construction relied on the immunoSEQ multiplex PCR assay. Held by TCRdb, this immuneACCESS table contains in-frame sequences only and omits some clones. Under half of the omission traces to an unresolved V gene where checked; the cause of the rest is unknown. The sample table lists tens of thousands of clones, approximately 78% of them with a count of one. Clones ranked in the top ten supply 1.2% of the sample. The sample was peripheral blood. The receptors stem from a woman of 80 years or more with acute or convalescent COVID-19.

The CDR3, as DNA: TGCGCCAGCAGCCAAGGGACGGGAACCTACGAGCAGTACTTC. Translated: CASSQGTGTYEQYF. The genes are TRBV4-1 and TRBJ2-7; D perhaps matches TRBD2 (5 bases). The length of the CDR3 is 14 residues. V lost 1 base, J lost 2 bases, and 9 bases lay in between. The germline CDR1 and CDR2 sequences are MGHRA and YSYEKL.

The chain joins TRBV9 to TRBJ2-7, with TRBD2 matching over 7 bases. Germline assignment: CDR1 SGDLS and CDR2 YYNGEE. The CDR3 has 15 amino acids. Trimming removed 0 bases from V and 0 bases from J; junction bases left unmatched: 3. This CDR3 reads CASSVGEGSSYEQYF. CDR3 coding DNA: TGTGCCAGCAGCGTAGGGGAGGGAAGCTCCTACGAGCAGTACTTC.

This clone appeared a single time. The gene calls are TRBV19 and TRBJ1-1; TRBD1 might be the D (6 bases). The CDR3 covers 14 residues. With 5 bases removed from V and 1 base from J, the gap between germline ends came to 11 bases. Germline CDR1 and CDR2: LNHDA and SQIVND (reference sequence). DNA of the CDR3: TGTGCCAGTAGTCCGCAACAGGGGAACACTGAAGCTTTCTTT. Amino acid sequence: CASSPQQGNTEAFF. Full variable domain (rest looked up from reference TRBV19 and TRBJ1-1): DGGITQSPKYLFRKEGQNVTLSCEQNLNHDAMYWYRQDPGQGLRLIYYSQIVNDFQKGDIAEGYSVSREKKESFPLTVTSAQKNPTAFYLCASSPQQGNTEAFFGQGTRLTVV.

This chain joins TRBV3-1 (or the pseudogene TRBV3-2) and TRBJ2-2, with 7 bases identical to TRBD2. Germline-derived CDR1 and CDR2 are LGHDT and YNNKEL (reference sequence). The CDR3 loop spans 16 amino acids. V was clipped by 4 bases and J by 7 bases; unmatched bases: 12. The CDR3 loop is CASSLPAGASIGELFF. In DNA, the CDR3 is TGTGCCAGCAGCCTCCCGGCGGGAGCGTCCATCGGGGAGCTGTTTTTT.

The chain couples TRBV28 to TRBJ1-5; D call uncertain. The CDR3 has 13 residues. Germline CDR1 MDHEN, CDR2 SYDVKM. With 9 bases removed from V and 4 bases from J, the gap between germline ends came to 13 bases. DNA for the CDR3: TGTGCCAGTGGAGGGCATTTGAATCAGCCCCAGCATTTT. It translates to CASGGHLNQPQHF.